The T cell receptor (beta chain) described here comes from a study of blood T cell repertoires in COVID-19. Study summary: T cells, B-cell-depleted T cells, or PBMCs provided the cDNA or gDNA that served as material.

As processed by the authors: Reference gene primer amplification gave nucleated cell count estimates. The protocol was immunoSEQ multiplex PCR, while the TCRdb copy is restricted to in-frame clones and leaves out a portion. V, J and clone size are taken as reported in that table, and D and trimming were inferred from the DNA itself. The data hold approximately 270,000 clones, with about 90% observed a single time. This CDR3 region has 15 residues. CDR1 and CDR2 (germline): SGHTA, FQGNSA. With V trimmed by 3 bases and J by 5 bases, 7 bases remained unmatched. The chain uses TRBV7-2 and TRBJ1-2, with 9 bases fitting TRBD1. This clonotype was sampled from a man younger than 35 with active or convalescent COVID-19. Material for sequencing was peripheral blood. Here the CDR3 reads CASSFRQGGTYGYTF. The DNA for the CDR3 is TGTGCCAGCAGCTTCAGACAGGGGGGAACTTATGGCTACACCTTC.